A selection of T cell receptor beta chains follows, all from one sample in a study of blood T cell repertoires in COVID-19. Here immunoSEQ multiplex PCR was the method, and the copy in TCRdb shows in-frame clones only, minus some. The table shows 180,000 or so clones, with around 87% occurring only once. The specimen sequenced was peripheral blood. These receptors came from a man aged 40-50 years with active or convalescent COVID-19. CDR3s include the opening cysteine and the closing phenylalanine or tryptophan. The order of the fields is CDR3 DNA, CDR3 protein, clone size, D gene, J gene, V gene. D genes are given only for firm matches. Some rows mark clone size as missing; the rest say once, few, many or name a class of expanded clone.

TGTGCCAGCACCCGGAGCGGTCAGCCCCAGCATTTT | CASTRSGQPQHF | . | . | TRBJ1-5 | TRBV12-3/TRBV12-4
TGTGCCAGCAGCTTAATCAGGGGGCGTAATTCACCCCTCCACTTT | CASSLIRGRNSPLHF | . | TRBD1 | TRBJ1-6 | TRBV11-2
TGTGCCAGCAGCCAAGGTCCGGGACTAGCGGGGGACGGGTTCTTC | CASSQGPGLAGDGFF | . | TRBD2 | TRBJ2-1 | TRBV3-1/TRBV3-2
TGTGCCTGGAGTGTGCTGGGACAGGGCCTTAGTCCGAACTATGGCTACACCTTC | CAWSVLGQGLSPNYGYTF | . | TRBD1 | TRBJ1-2 | TRBV30
TGTGCCAGCAGCCATGGCACAGGAACTTACTACGAGCAGTACTTC | CASSHGTGTYYEQYF | . | . | TRBJ2-7 | TRBV14
TGTGCCAGCAGAACCCACGACAGGGAAAATCAGCCCCAGCATTTT | CASRTHDRENQPQHF | . | TRBD1 | TRBJ1-5 | TRBV6-1
TGTGCCAGCAGCTTGGCGGGACAATTTATTTCACCCCTCCACTTT | CASSLAGQFISPLHF | . | . | TRBJ1-6 | TRBV5-6
TGTGCCAGCAGCCCCACCCCCGTGGACAGGCTGAACTATAATGAAAAACTGTTTTTT | CASSPTPVDRLNYNEKLFF | . | TRBD1 | TRBJ1-4 | TRBV7-9
TGTGCCTGGAGTAAAACCGGGACAGGGGGTGAAGCTTTCTTT | CAWSKTGTGGEAFF | . | TRBD1 | TRBJ1-1 | TRBV30
TGCGCCAGCAGCCAGGTTTTAGCGGGGGGGGGCACAGATACGCAGTATTTT | CASSQVLAGGGTDTQYF | . | TRBD2 | TRBJ2-3 | TRBV4-1
TGTGCCAGCAGCGCACACAGGGGGGGGCAGCCCCAGCATTTT | CASSAHRGGQPQHF | . | TRBD1 | TRBJ1-5 | TRBV7-2
TGTGCCAGTAGAGAAACTAATGAAAAACTGTTTTTT | CASRETNEKLFF | . | . | TRBJ1-4 | TRBV10-3
TGTGCCAGCAGCCCGGTTGGGGGGGCAAACACCATATATTTT | CASSPVGGANTIYF | . | . | TRBJ1-3 | TRBV5-6
TGTGCCAGCACCGAGGGACAGGGTCGCCAGCCCCAGCATTTT | CASTEGQGRQPQHF | . | TRBD1 | TRBJ1-5 | TRBV6-5
TGTGCCACCACACCCGGGACACGCTTGGCTAATGAAAAACTGTTTTTT | CATTPGTRLANEKLFF | . | . | TRBJ1-4 | TRBV10-3
TGTGCCAGCAGTCGACAGGGGCCGCGCGGGGAGCTGTTTTTT | CASSRQGPRGELFF | . | TRBD1 | TRBJ2-2 | TRBV6-5
TGTGCCAGCAGTGACCCACCGGGACAGGGTAATTCACCCCTCCACTTT | CASSDPPGQGNSPLHF | once | TRBD1 | TRBJ1-6 | TRBV6-1
TGTGCCAGCACCCTAGGTACCGCCTCGGCCGAGCAGTACTTC | CASTLGTASAEQYF | . | . | TRBJ2-7 | TRBV11-1
TGTGCCACCAGTGATTCTTTTGGGACAACAACTAATGAAAAACTGTTTTTT | CATSDSFGTTTNEKLFF | . | . | TRBJ1-4 | TRBV24-1
TGTGCCAGCAGTTACTCGAAGGGGACAGCGCGATATTCCAATTCACCCCTCCACTTT | CASSYSKGTARYSNSPLHF | . | TRBD1 | TRBJ1-6 | TRBV6-2/TRBV6-3
TGTGCCAGCAGTTCCCCCTATCCGGACAGGGGAATGAACACTGAAGCTTTCTTT | CASSSPYPDRGMNTEAFF | . | TRBD1 | TRBJ1-1 | TRBV28
TGTGCCAGCAGCTTAGCAGGGGCGGGGCAGGGGGCCTTCTCCTACACCTTC | CASSLAGAGQGAFSYTF | . | TRBD1 | TRBJ1-2 | TRBV11-1
TGTGCCAGCAGCCCACAAGCGGGGCGGTACAATGAGCAGTTCTTC | CASSPQAGRYNEQFF | . | TRBD2 | TRBJ2-1 | TRBV11-2
TGTGCCAGCAGCCAAGCACAGGGGGCCATCAATGAGCAGTTCTTC | CASSQAQGAINEQFF | few | TRBD1 | TRBJ2-1 | TRBV4-2
TGTGCCAGCAGCCTAACGCCTGAGAACACTGAAGCTTTCTTT | CASSLTPENTEAFF | . | . | TRBJ1-1 | TRBV28
TGTGCCAGCAGACCGGACAGGGGCAAAGTATCTGGGAACACCATATATTTT | CASRPDRGKVSGNTIYF | once | TRBD1 | TRBJ1-3 | TRBV28
TGTGCCACCAGCGGAATCACCGGGACGGGAGAGAACACTGAAGCTTTCTTT | CATSGITGTGENTEAFF | . | . | TRBJ1-1 | TRBV15
TGTGCCAGCAGCAGGGACAGGGGGCAGCCCCAGCATTTT | CASSRDRGQPQHF | few | TRBD1 | TRBJ1-5 | TRBV5-4
TGTGCCAGCTCACCAATGGTGAGGGATTCACCCCTCCACTTT | CASSPMVRDSPLHF | . | . | TRBJ1-6 | TRBV18
TGCGCCAGCAGCGCAACAGGGGTGAGAACTGAAGCTTTCTTT | CASSATGVRTEAFF | . | TRBD1 | TRBJ1-1 | TRBV5-1
TGTGCCAGCAGCTTAGCTGGGGGACAGTCTGGGGCCAACGTCCTGACTTTC | CASSLAGGQSGANVLTF | . | TRBD1 | TRBJ2-6 | TRBV7-9
TGCAGCGTTGAGAGCTCGGGACAGGTCCCAGCTTTCTTT | CSVESSGQVPAFF | . | TRBD1 | TRBJ1-1 | TRBV29-1
TGTGCCACCTTACAGGGGGCGAACACTGAAGCTTTCTTT | CATLQGANTEAFF | . | TRBD1 | TRBJ1-1 | TRBV10-3